This T cell receptor beta chain is drawn from a study of CD8 T cells in Susac syndrome. Whole-study findings and limits: The TCR sequencing and HLA analysis in the study involved a relatively small number of individuals, as the study acknowledged.

Negative magnetic isolation gave CD8+ and CD4+ cells; FACS enriched CD8+ TEMRA. Comments on this clonotype: Its specificity is unknown.

CDR1 DFQATT and CDR2 SNEGSKA come from the germline V gene (reference sequence). There are 14 residues in the CDR3. Trimming left V 0 bases short and J 7 bases short, with 13 bases between. The RNA, 0.5 to 1 ug, was put through reverse transcription using random hexamers. TCRdb re-derived calls from the immunoSEQ multiplex PCR reads in MiXCR, one entry per CDR3 protein. The data hold 120,000 or so distinct CDR3 sequences, with about 95% observed a single time. J is TRBJ1-5 and V is TRBV20-1; D is perhaps TRBD1 (6 bases). The sample taken for sequencing was CD4+ T cells from PBMCs. The clonotype was recovered from a human donor with multiple sclerosis. The CDR3 bases are TGCAGTGCTAGAGAGCCCAGGGGTAACCAGCCCCAGCATTTT. Residues: CSAREPRGNQPQHF.